What follows describes a single T cell receptor beta chain. Its antigen is not identified. Libraries were made from TCR beta cDNA, and they carried unique molecular identifiers. MiXCR was run by TCRdb on the PCR reads, yielding one entry per CDR3 protein. The data hold about 570,000 distinct CDR3 sequences, with roughly 34% observed a single time. This specimen belongs to a study of post-analysis software for immune sequencing data. At the level of the study: Patients had relapsing-remitting, secondary progressive or progressive-relapsing multiple sclerosis; some lacked subtype. Study-level points and caveats: Compared with controls, patients had more of about five TRBV segments, including TRBV5-6, TRBV5-1 and TRBV20-1. Analysis by F measure revealed that same-batch samples clustered strongly together.

The V and J ends lost 1 base and 4 bases, in that order; junction bases with no gene match: 1. Germline V lookup: CDR1 DFQATT, CDR2 SNEGSKA (reference sequence). This CDR3 comprises 15 residues. The sample taken for sequencing was blood. This sequence joins TRBV20-1 and TRBJ2-1; TRBD2 agrees at 13 bases. The clonotype was recovered from a girl aged 2-17 years with multiple sclerosis. The CDR3 region is CSARGTSGGYNEQFF. The CDR3 DNA reads TGCAGTGCTAGAGGGACTAGCGGGGGTTACAATGAGCAGTTCTTC.